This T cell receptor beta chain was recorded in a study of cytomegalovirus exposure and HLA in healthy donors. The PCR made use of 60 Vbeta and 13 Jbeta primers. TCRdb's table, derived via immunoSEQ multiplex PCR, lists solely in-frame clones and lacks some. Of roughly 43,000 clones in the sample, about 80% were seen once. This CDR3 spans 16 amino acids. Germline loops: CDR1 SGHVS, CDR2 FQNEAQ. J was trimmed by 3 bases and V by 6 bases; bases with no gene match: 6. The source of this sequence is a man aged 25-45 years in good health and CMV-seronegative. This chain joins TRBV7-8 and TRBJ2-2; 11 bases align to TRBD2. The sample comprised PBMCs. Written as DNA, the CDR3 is TGTGCCAGCAGGACCGGGACTAGCGGATACACCGGGGAGCTGTTTTTT. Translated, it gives CASRTGTSGYTGELFF.